The clone carrying this T cell receptor (beta chain) was seen a handful of times. The sample originates from a study of T cells after yellow fever vaccination. CDR1 SEHNR and CDR2 FQNEAQ come from the germline V gene (reference sequence). V was cut by 5 bases and J by 7 bases, with 18 bases left in between. The CDR3 covers 16 residues. TCRdb itself ran the 5' RACE reads through MiXCR, one entry per CDR3 protein. The data show over 100,000 distinct CDR3 sequences, under 9% seen once. V gene TRBV7-9 combines with J gene TRBJ1-6; possibly TRBD1 for D (5 bases). Source: CD8+ T cells sorted from PBMCs, taken 45 days after the yellow fever booster vaccination. The origin of this receptor is a man in his thirties or forties who received the YFV17D yellow fever vaccine. CDR3 loop: CASSVTSGGTNSPLHF. The CDR3 coding sequence is TGTGCCAGCAGCGTTACTTCTGGGGGGACGAATTCACCCCTCCACTTT.